A selection of T cell receptor beta chains follows, all from one sample in a study of cytomegalovirus exposure and HLA in healthy donors. Some clones are missing from TCRdb's copy, which holds only in-frame ones; the method was immunoSEQ multiplex PCR. The sample shows approximately 69,000 clones, 70% to 75% of them seen only once. Sequenced material: PBMCs. These receptors were collected from a woman in her twenties or thirties in good health and CMV-seropositive. The CDR3 runs from the conserved cysteine through the conserved F or W. The D gene is left open where the match is weak. Clone size, where shown, is once, few, many, or a class for clones that have expanded.

DNA,CDR3,J,V,D,size
TGTGCCAGCAGCTTGGCAAGGGGTATCACAGATACGCAGTATTTT,CASSLARGITDTQYF,TRBJ2-3,TRBV5-4,.,.
TGCGCCAGCAGCCAAGAGATCCGGGAGACCCAGTACTTC,CASSQEIRETQYF,TRBJ2-5,TRBV4-3,.,.
TGTGCTAGTGGTTCCCGGGGCGGGGGAGACAATCAGCCCCAGCATTTT,CASGSRGGGDNQPQHF,TRBJ1-5,TRBV12-5,.,.
TGTGCCAGCTTAGTTACTCGGGACACTGAAGCTTTCTTT,CASLVTRDTEAFF,TRBJ1-1,TRBV2,.,.
TGTGCCAGCAGCCCCCGGGCGGGAGTGGGGGAGACCCAGTACTTC,CASSPRAGVGETQYF,TRBJ2-5,TRBV11-2,TRBD2,.
TGTGCCAGCAGCTCCACAGGGTTCCATGGCTACACCTTC,CASSSTGFHGYTF,TRBJ1-2,TRBV7-9,.,.
TGTGCTAGCAGCTTTCGAGAGGCACCAGATACGCAGTATTTT,CASSFREAPDTQYF,TRBJ2-3,TRBV7-7,.,.
TGTGCCTGGGAAACCGGGACATTCCCCAGGAGGAACACTGAAGCTTTCTTT,CAWETGTFPRRNTEAFF,TRBJ1-1,TRBV30,.,.
TGTGCCAGCAGTGAAGCGCGCGAGCAGTACTTC,CASSEAREQYF,TRBJ2-7,TRBV2,.,once
TGTGCCAGCAAGGGGCGGGAGGGCAGGACCGGGGAGCTGTTTTTT,CASKGREGRTGELFF,TRBJ2-2,TRBV2,TRBD2,few
TGTGCCAGCAACCCGGGAGGGGCCCGGGATACGCAGTATTTT,CASNPGGARDTQYF,TRBJ2-3,TRBV28,TRBD2,.
TGTGCCAGCAGCTTTAGGACCGGGGGTCCCGAAAAACTGTTTTTT,CASSFRTGGPEKLFF,TRBJ1-4,TRBV7-9,.,few
TGTGCCAGCAGTGTTCTGAATCAGGCTGAAGCTTTCTTT,CASSVLNQAEAFF,TRBJ1-1,TRBV2,.,once
TGTGCCAGCAGCCTAAGTATCGTATCTGGCCGAGGCTACACCTTC,CASSLSIVSGRGYTF,TRBJ1-2,TRBV14,.,.
TGTGCCAGCAGCCAGCCTGGACTAGCGGGAGGGCATGAGCAGTTCTTC,CASSQPGLAGGHEQFF,TRBJ2-1,TRBV4-2,TRBD2,.
TGTGCCAGCAGCTTAGCCAGGGGGGAGGGCTACACCTTC,CASSLARGEGYTF,TRBJ1-2,TRBV11-2,TRBD1,.
TGTGCCTGGAGTACGGCGGGAGGAGGGACGCAGTATTTT,CAWSTAGGGTQYF,TRBJ2-3,TRBV30,TRBD2,.
TGTGCTAGTGGTATCGGGAGGGAGCAGTTCTTC,CASGIGREQFF,TRBJ2-1,TRBV12-5,TRBD2,.
TGTGCCTCCACCCCGGACACAGCCAAAAACATTCAGTACTTC,CASTPDTAKNIQYF,TRBJ2-4,TRBV30,.,.
TGTGCCAGCAGTGAAAGCCCAGCGGGAAATTACGAGCAGTACTTC,CASSESPAGNYEQYF,TRBJ2-7,TRBV6-1,TRBD2,.
TGCGCCAGCAGCTTGTTACAGGGGGGCCAGCCCCAGCATTTT,CASSLLQGGQPQHF,TRBJ1-5,TRBV5-1,TRBD1,.
TGTGCCAGCAGTGTTTTCGAGAGCAATCAGCCCCAGCATTTT,CASSVFESNQPQHF,TRBJ1-5,TRBV2,.,.
TGTGCCAGCAGTTACTCGGGACAGGCCTCCTACGAGCAGTACTTC,CASSYSGQASYEQYF,TRBJ2-7,TRBV6-5,TRBD1,.
TGCGCCAGCAGCGGCAGGGGGCGGGTGGGGCCCCAGTACTTC,CASSGRGRVGPQYF,TRBJ2-5,TRBV4-1,TRBD1,few
TGCAGCGTTGCCCATTCCCTCCAGGCGGGGCAGTACTTC,CSVAHSLQAGQYF,TRBJ2-7,TRBV29-1,.,.
TGTGCCAGACGGACAGCCCTGAACACTGAAGCTTTCTTT,CARRTALNTEAFF,TRBJ1-1,TRBV28,.,.
TGTGCCAGCAGTTTATGGAAGGGGGGGCTAGAGACCCAGTACTTC,CASSLWKGGLETQYF,TRBJ2-5,TRBV28,.,.
TGTGCCAGCAGTTCTACTAGTTTGGAGTACTTC,CASSSTSLEYF,TRBJ2-7,TRBV6-5,.,.
TGTGCCAGCAGCCCGGCGGGACAGATTCTTATGAACACTGAAGCTTTCTTT,CASSPAGQILMNTEAFF,TRBJ1-1,TRBV4-2,TRBD1,.
TGCGCCAGCAGTGCTAGCGGGAGAAGGGGAGATACGCAGTATTTT,CASSASGRRGDTQYF,TRBJ2-3,TRBV10-1,TRBD2,.
TGTGCCAGCAGCAGTGGACAAAGGGGGTTCTATGGCTACACCTTC,CASSSGQRGFYGYTF,TRBJ1-2,TRBV5-8,.,.
TGTGCCAGCAAGGGGACAGGGATCACTAATGAAAAACTGTTTTTT,CASKGTGITNEKLFF,TRBJ1-4,TRBV6-5,TRBD1,many
TGCAGCGTTGAAGGCTACAGTACCTTCTCTGGAAACACCATATATTTT,CSVEGYSTFSGNTIYF,TRBJ1-3,TRBV29-1,.,.
TGTGCCTGGAGTACAGGGTTACGACAGCCCCAGCATTTT,CAWSTGLRQPQHF,TRBJ1-5,TRBV30,.,.
TGTGCCAGCAGTGAAGGAAGGCGGGAGCGAGAGCAGTACTTC,CASSEGRREREQYF,TRBJ2-7,TRBV6-1,TRBD2,.
TGCGCCAGCTCATCCGGGACAGGGGGATTCGAGCAGTACTTC,CASSSGTGGFEQYF,TRBJ2-7,TRBV5-1,TRBD1,.
TGTGCCAGCAGTTACTCCCAGGGCAGGGGAGAGACCCAGTACTTC,CASSYSQGRGETQYF,TRBJ2-5,TRBV6-5,.,.
TGTGCCAGCAGCTTAGGGTGGGACATTTCAAACGAGCAGTACTTC,CASSLGWDISNEQYF,TRBJ2-7,TRBV7-9,.,.
TGCAGCGTTGGGGGGCAGGAGCACCGCACCTCTGAAGCTTTCTTT,CSVGGQEHRTSEAFF,TRBJ1-1,TRBV29-1,.,.
TGTGCCAGCAGCTCCACGGTCGACAGGAGCTCCTACGAGCAGTACTTC,CASSSTVDRSSYEQYF,TRBJ2-7,TRBV5-6,.,.
TGTGCCAGCCCCCCCTCCGGGACTAGCGGGAGGGCCGTGGGAGATACGCAGTATTTT,CASPPSGTSGRAVGDTQYF,TRBJ2-3,TRBV28,TRBD2,few
TGCAGCGTTGGAGGGACTAGCGGGAGTGGGGTGTACAATGAGCAGTTCTTC,CSVGGTSGSGVYNEQFF,TRBJ2-1,TRBV29-1,TRBD2,few
TGTGCCAGCACCCGACTTCGGCAGGAAGCTTTCTTT,CASTRLRQEAFF,TRBJ1-1,TRBV5-8,.,.
TGTGCCAGCAGTTGGGACAGCTACTATGGCTACACCTTC,CASSWDSYYGYTF,TRBJ1-2,TRBV6-5,TRBD1,.
TGCGCCAGCACTAGTGGCGAGACCCAGTACTTC,CASTSGETQYF,TRBJ2-5,TRBV10-2,.,.